Listed below are T cell receptor beta chains from one sample, sequenced in a study of blood T cell repertoires in COVID-19. The table came from immunoSEQ multiplex PCR; TCRdb's copy has only in-frame clones and leaves some out. This sample has under 300,000 clones, with about 88% found just once. Sample: peripheral blood. These receptors came from a middle-aged woman who had recovered from COVID-19. Each CDR3 is given with its conserved first and last residue. The order of the fields is V gene, CDR3 protein.

TRBV7-2	CASSLGRVTGGPGETQYF
TRBV6-5	CASSYGTGIYEQYF
TRBV11-3	CASSPPGQGTYNEQFF
TRBV6-4	CASSDSGGSGANVLTF
TRBV30	CAWSLSGAVLYSPLHF
TRBV13	CASSSSSGRGGSRGYGYTF
TRBV30	CAWSETYGYTF
TRBV3-1/TRBV3-2	CASSPVCRNQETQYF
TRBV19	CASSTAPRKLFF
TRBV4-1	CASSQSPVGGNQPQHF
TRBV6-5	CASIIAGAGETQYF
TRBV5-4	CASSVSGTRSYEQYF
TRBV6-5	CASSGTYNSPLHF
TRBV7-8	CASSSQGIQARETQYF
TRBV5-6	CASRLAPQGPHEQYF
TRBV5-1	CASSAHTMNEKLFF
TRBV7-2	CASSPLGLGRHYEQYF
TRBV6-5	CASSYLNSEQYF
TRBV29-1	CSVDNHREQFF
TRBV24-1	CATSPSGRSGIQYF
TRBV28	CASSSRTPRNEQFF
TRBV10-3	CASGAGGYEQYF
TRBV2	CASKPGTGVPDTQYF
TRBV5-6	CASSSLTGTEAFF
TRBV7-7	CASSLDRGPGNTIYF
TRBV2	CASSAGYRGTYNEQFF
TRBV15	CATSRPGTGKSYEQYF
TRBV24-1	CATRMTGEDYGYTF
TRBV4-2	CASSQLDRDWSGDTEAFF
TRBV7-8	CASSFDSSNQPQHF
TRBV3-1/TRBV3-2	CASSQVLRRSGGAAGELFF
TRBV5-1	CASSPVTGGPYEQYF
TRBV4-1	CASSHLRATGGGDTQYF
TRBV30	CAWSVQGGYEQYF
TRBV9	CASSVEMASGSRGRRTDTQYF
TRBV19	CASTTRGTWIGVYGYTF
TRBV2	CASSRTPQGTGELFF
TRBV6-5	CASSYQLFYGYTF
TRBV4-3	CASSQDVGQGPSPLHF
TRBV5-5	CASRLGQGSSYEQYF
TRBV10-3	CAISESQYQPQHF
TRBV5-8	CASSSRASKQYF
TRBV3-1/TRBV3-2	CASSQEASGSRPHITDTQYF
TRBV30	CAWTSGSTDTQYF
TRBV19	CASRSARGRDEKLFF
TRBV5-6	CASNYYSTVSSGNTIYF
TRBV21-1	CASKTGTGAYNEQFF
TRBV15	CATSRLLAGGVDEQFF